The rows below give T cell receptor beta chains drawn from one sample of a study of blood T cell repertoires in COVID-19. Assay used: immunoSEQ multiplex PCR; TCRdb lists only in-frame clones, some missing. The sample records hundreds of thousands of clones, approximately 87% being singletons. Sequenced: peripheral blood. Receptors originate from a woman aged 45-65 years with COVID-19, enrolled during active disease. Each CDR3 is given with its conserved first and last residue. The order of the fields is V gene, D gene, clone size, J gene, CDR3 DNA, CDR3 protein. D genes are given only for firm matches. Expanded clones get a size class; other rows say once, few or many, or leave the size out.

>TRBV6-5|NA|few|TRBJ1-1
TGTGCCAGCAGTCCTTTAAACACTGAAGCTTTCTTT
CASSPLNTEAFF
>TRBV6-5|NA|NA|TRBJ2-5
TGTGCCAGCAGGGAGGGGCAAGAGACCCAGTACTTC
CASREGQETQYF
>TRBV4-3|TRBD1|once|TRBJ2-2
TGCGCCAGCAGCCGCAGACAGGGTCAGACCGGGGAGCTGTTTTTT
CASSRRQGQTGELFF
>TRBV7-2|NA|few|TRBJ2-3
TGTGCCAGCAGCTTAATCGCAGATACGCAGTATTTT
CASSLIADTQYF
>TRBV3-1/TRBV3-2|NA|NA|TRBJ2-3
TGTGCCAGCAGCCTCGAACGGGGGTATACGCAGTATTTT
CASSLERGYTQYF
>TRBV18|NA|NA|TRBJ2-1
TGTGCCAGCTCACCTGGCCAGGGGAATGAGCAGTTCTTC
CASSPGQGNEQFF
>TRBV5-6|NA|once|TRBJ1-5
TGTGCCAGCAACCTGTGGTCTGGGGGGTGGAGCAATCAGCCCCAGCATTTT
CASNLWSGGWSNQPQHF
>TRBV5-6|NA|NA|TRBJ2-1
TGTGCCAGCAGCTTGGTTGGGGACAAGGTCAATGAGCAGTTCTTC
CASSLVGDKVNEQFF
>TRBV6-1|TRBD2|NA|TRBJ2-1
TGTGCCAGCAGTGAGGGACTAGTCCCCTACAATGAGCAGTTCTTC
CASSEGLVPYNEQFF
>TRBV10-3|NA|NA|TRBJ2-5
TGTGCCATCAGTGAGCGCGACAACGGAGAGACCCAGTACTTC
CAISERDNGETQYF
>TRBV9|NA|NA|TRBJ1-1
TGTGCCAGCAGGGCCTATTCGGGGGAAGCTAGGGCTTTCTTT
CASRAYSGEARAFF
>TRBV6-2/TRBV6-3|NA|NA|TRBJ2-1
TGTGCCAGCAGTTACTCGAACGGTGTGAGCGGTTTATACAATGAGCAGTTCTTC
CASSYSNGVSGLYNEQFF
>TRBV14|TRBD2|NA|TRBJ2-2
TGTGCCAGCAGCTCCCCCCGGGACTATAACACCGGGGAGCTGTTTTTT
CASSSPRDYNTGELFF
>TRBV4-1|NA|few|TRBJ2-7
TGCGCCAGCAGCCAAGATGAGTACGAGCAGTACTTC
CASSQDEYEQYF
>TRBV6-4|NA|NA|TRBJ2-1
TGTGCCAGCAGTGACTCGGACCAGGGGAGGCAGTTCTTC
CASSDSDQGRQFF